Sequencing of this T cell receptor beta chain was carried out in a study of blood T cells in healthy people across ages (dated by TCRdb to 2013 to 2016). About the full investigation: In model experiments, template switching captured about one uniquely barcoded TCR beta cDNA molecule for every two T cells. The donors were divided into four age groups: young (average around 15 years), middle-aged (about 39), aged (approximately 62) and long-lived (roughly 88). Age-related changes in TCR beta repertoire diversity were measured in the study by deep sequencing normalized with unique cDNA molecular identifiers. Using the same blood draw, the study looked at two additional independent replicas of 1 million unique cDNA reads for two donors, one aged 18 to 30 and the other aged 80 or older. To avoid experimental bias, donors of different ages were randomly spread across the sequencing lanes. The paper's findings and limits, for the study overall: Estimates of total diversity from one million sequenced T cells were regarded as lower bounds and underestimates. As age increased, observed TCR beta diversity per million T cells dropped in a roughly linear way, and a significant reduction was already evident by age 40. Conclusive comparison of naive and antigen-experienced compartments was prevented by the profiling of bulk unsorted PBMCs. Because donor CMV infection status was unknown, age-related changes in expanded clonotypes were potentially confounded. Observed TCR beta diversity correlated strongly with the percentage of naive T cells measured by flow cytometry. Compared with the aged group, more naive CD4+ T cells, fewer expanded clones and increased TCR diversity were shown by the long-lived group, suggesting age selection.

Worth noting for this clonotype: The specificity of this receptor is unknown. Base qualities are not provided; no much larger clone lies one nucleotide away.

Libraries were prepared through 5' RACE. The instrument was an Illumina HiSeq 2500. A second about 7 to 12 cycle PCR used a sample-barcoded 5' primer and a J-beta primer mix. Each TCR beta cDNA molecule received a unique molecular identifier from a template-switch 5' adaptor carrying 12 random nucleotides. Each sample yielded at least 2.5 million CDR3-containing paired-end reads. First-strand cDNA was synthesized from all RNA with the Mint cDNA synthesis kit, primed by a TRBC-specific oligonucleotide. Following uracil-DNA glycosylase treatment, a first 18-cycle PCR with universal primers M1SS and BC2_uni_R was performed on all cDNA. Concerning the study's data processing: Normalization of each sample was performed by random selection of 1 million high-quality reads, each carrying a distinct molecular identifier. Instead of being binned into consensus sequences, reads with shared molecular identifiers were discarded. CDR3 identification, clonotype clustering and error correction used MiTCR with a Q25 quality threshold and the strictest error-elimination algorithm. A nonparametric unseen species model using Euler transformation provided a lower-bound estimate of total TCR beta diversity. TCRdb reprocessed the public reads (quality trimming at Q25 with fastp, clone calling with MiXCR) and kept in-frame beta chains. Rows with a matching CDR3 protein are joined into one entry that keeps the most common DNA and genes. For this entry, the V and J calls and clone size follow TCRdb and not the study's own pipeline. In this sample the table shows approximately 810,000 distinct CDR3 sequences, around 26% of which occur a single time. The biggest ten clones account for 17% of the sample.

Donors were 39 systemically healthy Caucasian individuals from Russia aged roughly 6 to 100 years. Each donor gave about 9.2 milliliters of peripheral blood, drawn into EDTA-treated Vacutainer tubes. PBMCs were isolated by Ficoll-Paque density-gradient centrifugation, with at least 6 million obtained per sample. Trizol reagent was used to extract total RNA from PBMCs, with at least 5 micrograms per sample. For every donor, flow cytometry on a PBMC aliquot measured the percentage of naive CD45RAhigh/CD27high T cells. From a lookup of the germline V gene (reference sequence), CDR1 and CDR2 are DFQATT and SNEGSKA. Between the V and J ends, shortened by 0 bases and 4 bases respectively, the junction contains 7 bases. The CDR3 runs 14 amino acids, cysteine and phenylalanine included. The entry retains the CDR3 DNA only, 42 bases that are in frame from base 1.

The source of this sequence is a woman of 80 years or more in good health. The chain employs TRBV20-1 and TRBJ1-6; 5 matching bases give a weak D call of TRBD1. Material for sequencing was blood. The CDR3 has the sequence CSAREEGYNSPLHF. The DNA sequence reads TGCAGTGCTAGAGAGGAGGGGTATAATTCACCCCTCCACTTT.